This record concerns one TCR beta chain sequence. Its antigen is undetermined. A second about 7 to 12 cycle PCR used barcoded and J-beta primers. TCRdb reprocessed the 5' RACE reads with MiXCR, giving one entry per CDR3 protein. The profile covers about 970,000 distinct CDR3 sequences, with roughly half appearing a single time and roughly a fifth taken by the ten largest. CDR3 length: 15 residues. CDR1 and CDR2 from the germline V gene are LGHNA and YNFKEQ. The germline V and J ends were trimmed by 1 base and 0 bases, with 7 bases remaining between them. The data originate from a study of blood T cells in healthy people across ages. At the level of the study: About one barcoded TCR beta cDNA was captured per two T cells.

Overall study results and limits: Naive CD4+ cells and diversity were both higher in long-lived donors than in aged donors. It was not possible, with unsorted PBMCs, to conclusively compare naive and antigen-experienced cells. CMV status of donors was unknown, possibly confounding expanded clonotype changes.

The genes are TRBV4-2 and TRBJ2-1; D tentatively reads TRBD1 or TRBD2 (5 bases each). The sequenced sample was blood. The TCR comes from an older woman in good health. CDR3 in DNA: TGTGCCAGCAGCCAAGTAGGGACCTCCTACAATGAGCAGTTCTTC. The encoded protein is CASSQVGTSYNEQFF.